This T cell receptor (beta chain) was obtained from a study of T cell responses to AZD1222 COVID-19 vaccine. Study-level points and caveats: The donor cohort was predominantly white British with a female majority, and clonal diversity may have been underestimated. The study identified only a handful of AZD1222 recipients as seropositive at baseline. Nearly half of spike-specific TCRs reportedly go after variant regions that carry no mutations.

Produced via immunoSEQ multiplex PCR; TCRdb's table is partial and in-frame only. This table has around 97,000 clones, over 80% appearing once. On this clone itself: Antigen specificity is unknown.

The germline CDR1 and CDR2 sequences are SGDLS and YYNGEE. V trimming: 3 bases; J trimming: 4 bases; junction bases outside the gene matches: 7. This CDR3 spans 15 amino acids. This specimen was peripheral blood, taken on day 0 of AZD1222 vaccination. V is TRBV9 and J is TRBJ1-3, with TRBD1 identical over 7 bases. This clonotype was obtained from an adult in good health. CDR3 DNA: TGTGCCAGCAGCGCCCGGGACAGCGACGGAAACACCATATATTTT. Translating gives CASSARDSDGNTIYF.